Shown below are 12 T cell receptor beta chains from a single sample sequenced in a study of T cells after yellow fever vaccination. Via MiXCR, TCRdb re-called the 5' RACE reads, giving one row per CDR3 protein. Of approximately 580,000 distinct CDR3 sequences detected, approximately 16% appear once; the ten largest clones hold roughly 17%. The specimen was PBMCs, collected 5 to 6 days after the first yellow fever vaccination. These TCRs come from a man younger than 30 who received the YFV17D yellow fever vaccine.

This clonotype was seen repeatedly, ten times or more. This chain uses TRBV19 with TRBJ2-2; no firm D call. Trimming cost V 3 bases and J 1 base, with 6 bases left between them. The germline V gene encodes CDR1 LNHDA and CDR2 SQIVND (reference sequence). This CDR3 has 14 amino acids. CDR3 bases: TGTGCCAGTAGTATCGGCAGGAACACCGGGGAGCTGTTTTTT. It translates to CASSIGRNTGELFF.

In its sample, this clonotype was seen a few times. This chain links TRBV10-3 with TRBJ1-2; 9 bases fit TRBD1. Germline assignment: CDR1 ENHRY and CDR2 SYGVKD. The CDR3 has 14 amino acids. Trimming took 4 bases from V and 8 from J; bases not matched to a gene: 8. The DNA of the CDR3 is TGTGCCATCAGTGGGACAGGGGCTATGCGAGGCTACACCTTC. It is translated as CAISGTGAMRGYTF.

This clonotype was seen more than once but under ten times. The chain recombines TRBV20-1 with TRBJ1-3, with 7 bases lining up with TRBD1. Losses at the gene ends were 4 bases for V and 4 bases for J; bases not matched to a gene: 13. The CDR3 length is 16 residues. The germline gives CDR1 DFQATT, CDR2 SNEGSKA (reference sequence). The CDR3 nucleotides read TGCAGTGCTAAACCGGGACAGCCCCACGCAGGAAACACCATATATTTT. It encodes CSAKPGQPHAGNTIYF.

In this sample, this clonotype turned up a few times. The chain uses TRBV5-1 and TRBJ2-2; D is unresolved. This CDR3 comprises 15 residues. Germline assignment: CDR1 SGHRS and CDR2 YFSETQ. The germline V and J ends were trimmed by 4 bases and 6 bases, with 16 bases remaining between them. DNA for the CDR3: TGCGCCAGCAGCGGCCTGACGCTAACCGCCGGGGAGCTGTTTTTT. Translation gives CASSGLTLTAGELFF.

This clonotype has a handful of counts. The chain is built from TRBV7-2 and TRBJ2-3; D is possibly TRBD1 or TRBD2 (6 bases each). The CDR3 is 14 amino acids. Trimming removed 8 bases from V and 5 bases from J, with 17 bases in between. In germline, CDR1 is SGHTA, CDR2 FQGNSA. The CDR3 loop is CASAFRRGGDTQYF. The CDR3 DNA is TGTGCCAGCGCCTTCCGCAGGGGAGGAGATACGCAGTATTTT.

The chain couples TRBV27 to TRBJ2-7, with TRBD2 matching over 11 bases. The CDR3 spans 16 residues. CDR1 and CDR2 (germline): MNHEY, SMNVEV (reference sequence). Losses at the gene ends were 6 bases for V and 4 bases for J; bases not matched to a gene: 11. The CDR3 DNA sequence: TGTGCCAGCAGCCCTACCCTAGCGGGGGGCCGTTACGAGCAGTACTTC. Its translation: CASSPTLAGGRYEQYF.

Only a few counts were recorded for this clonotype. This chain connects TRBV10-3 to TRBJ1-2; D is ambiguous. Per germline, CDR1 ENHRY and CDR2 SYGVKD. V was pared by 2 bases and J by 7 bases, with 5 bases between. CDR3 size: 11 residues. This chain's CDR3 is CAISEPPGYTF. The CDR3 region has the DNA TGTGCCATCAGTGAGCCCCCTGGCTACACCTTC.

The V and J genes are TRBV7-2 and TRBJ1-2, with TRBD1 matching over 10 bases. V lost 5 bases, J lost 7 bases, and 7 bases stayed unmatched. The germline V gene encodes CDR1 SGHTA and CDR2 FQGNSA. The CDR3 is made up of 14 amino acids. The CDR3 region has the DNA TGTGCCAGCAGCCACGACAGGGGGCGGTTTGGCTACACCTTC. Translation: CASSHDRGRFGYTF.

The V gene is TRBV5-5, the J gene TRBJ1-1; D not certain. This CDR3 is 14 amino acids long. The germline V and J ends were trimmed by 3 bases and 1 base, with 10 bases remaining between them. Germline V gives CDR1 SGHKS, CDR2 YYEKEE (reference sequence). CDR3 sequence: CASSWLDWNTEAFF. DNA for the CDR3: TGTGCCAGCAGCTGGTTGGACTGGAACACTGAAGCTTTCTTT.

The V and J genes are TRBV5-6 and TRBJ1-2, with D uncertain. V lost 4 bases, J lost 4 bases, and 11 bases lay in between. CDR3 length: 13 amino acids. Germline loops: CDR1 SGHDT, CDR2 YYEEEE. The CDR3 spells CASSPDVGYGYTF. The CDR3 coding sequence is TGTGCCAGCAGCCCCGACGTAGGCTATGGCTACACCTTC.

V gene TRBV4-3 combines with J gene TRBJ1-3, with a weak D call TRBD1 (6 bases). The CDR3 totals 15 residues. Trimming shortened V by 2 bases and J by 0 bases, and 8 bases separated the two germline ends. Germline-derived CDR1 and CDR2 are LGHNA and YSLEER. CDR3 loop: CASSQSTGSGNTIYF. The CDR3 DNA reads TGCGCCAGCAGCCAATCGACAGGCTCTGGAAACACCATATATTTT.

This rearrangement joins TRBV10-2 to TRBJ1-5; perhaps TRBD1 as D (5 bases). The CDR3 has 15 residues. Germline V gene sequence: CDR1 WSHSY, CDR2 SAAADI. Trimming stripped 2 bases from V and 0 bases from J, with 8 bases between. In nucleotides, the CDR3 is TGCGCCAGCAGTGAGGGAGGGGATAGCAATCAGCCCCAGCATTTT. Its translation is CASSEGGDSNQPQHF.